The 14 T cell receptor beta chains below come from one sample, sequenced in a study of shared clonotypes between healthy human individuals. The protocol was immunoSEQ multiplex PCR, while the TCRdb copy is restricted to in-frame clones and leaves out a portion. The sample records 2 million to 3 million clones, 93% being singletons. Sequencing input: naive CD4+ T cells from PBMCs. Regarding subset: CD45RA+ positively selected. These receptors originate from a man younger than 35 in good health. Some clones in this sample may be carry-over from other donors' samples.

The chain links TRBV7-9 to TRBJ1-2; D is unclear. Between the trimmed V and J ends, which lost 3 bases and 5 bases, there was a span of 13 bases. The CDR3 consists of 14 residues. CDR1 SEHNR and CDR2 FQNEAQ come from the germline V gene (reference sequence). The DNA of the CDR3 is TGTGCCAGCAGCTTGGGTGGTGGTCGGTATGGCTACACCTTC. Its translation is CASSLGGGRYGYTF.

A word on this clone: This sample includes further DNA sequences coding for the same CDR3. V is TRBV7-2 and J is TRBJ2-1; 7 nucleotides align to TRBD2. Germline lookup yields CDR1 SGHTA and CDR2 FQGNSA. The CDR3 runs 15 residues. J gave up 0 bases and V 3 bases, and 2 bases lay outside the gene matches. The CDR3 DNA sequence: TGTGCCAGCAGCTTTGGCGGGAGCTCCTACAATGAGCAGTTCTTC. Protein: CASSFGGSSYNEQFF.

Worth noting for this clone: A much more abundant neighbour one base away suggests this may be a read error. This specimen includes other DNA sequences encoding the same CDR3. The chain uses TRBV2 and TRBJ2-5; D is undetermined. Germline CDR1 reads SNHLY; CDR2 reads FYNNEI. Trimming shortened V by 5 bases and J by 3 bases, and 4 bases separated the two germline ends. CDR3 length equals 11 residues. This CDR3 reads CASSSEETQYF. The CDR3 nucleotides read TGTGCCAGCAGTTCGGAAGAGACCCAGTACTTC.

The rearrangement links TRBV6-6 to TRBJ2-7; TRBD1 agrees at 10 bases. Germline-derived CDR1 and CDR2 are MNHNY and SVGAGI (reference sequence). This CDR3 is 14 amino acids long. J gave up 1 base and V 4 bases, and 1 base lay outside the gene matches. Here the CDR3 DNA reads TGTGCCAGCAGTTTGGACAGGGGGTCCTACGAGCAGTACTTC. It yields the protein CASSLDRGSYEQYF.

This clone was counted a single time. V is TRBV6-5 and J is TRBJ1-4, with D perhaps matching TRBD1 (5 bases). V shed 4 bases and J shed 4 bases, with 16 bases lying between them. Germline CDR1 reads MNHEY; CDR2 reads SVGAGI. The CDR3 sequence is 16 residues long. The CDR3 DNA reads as TGTGCCAGCAGTTCCCTTGTGACAGCAAATAATGAAAAACTGTTTTTT. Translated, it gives CASSSLVTANNEKLFF.

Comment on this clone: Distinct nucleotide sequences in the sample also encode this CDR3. CDR3 sequence (DNA): TGTGCCAGCAGTTATCTAGGTTACAATGAGCAGTTCTTC. Amino acid sequence: CASSYLGYNEQFF. The chain couples TRBV6-6 to TRBJ2-1, with D uncertain. The CDR3 contains 13 residues. From germline, CDR1 is MNHNY and CDR2 SVGAGI (reference sequence). V lost 3 bases and J lost 4, with 7 bases in between.

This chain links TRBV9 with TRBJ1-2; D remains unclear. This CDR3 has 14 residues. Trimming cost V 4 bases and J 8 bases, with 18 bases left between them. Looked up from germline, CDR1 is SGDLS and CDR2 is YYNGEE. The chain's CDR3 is CASSSEAGILGYTF. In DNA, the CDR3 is TGTGCCAGCAGCTCAGAGGCCGGCATATTGGGCTACACCTTC.

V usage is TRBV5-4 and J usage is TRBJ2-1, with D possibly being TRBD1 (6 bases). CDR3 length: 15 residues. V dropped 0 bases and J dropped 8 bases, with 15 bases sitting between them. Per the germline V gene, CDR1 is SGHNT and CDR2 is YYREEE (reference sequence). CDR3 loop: CASSLDQGRHHEQFF. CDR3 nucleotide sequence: TGTGCCAGCAGCTTGGATCAGGGGCGCCACCATGAGCAGTTCTTC.

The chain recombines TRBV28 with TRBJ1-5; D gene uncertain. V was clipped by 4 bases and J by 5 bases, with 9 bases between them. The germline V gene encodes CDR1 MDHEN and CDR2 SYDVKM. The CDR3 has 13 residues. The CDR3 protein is CASSSPGHQPQHF. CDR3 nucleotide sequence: TGTGCCAGCAGTTCCCCGGGTCATCAGCCCCAGCATTTT. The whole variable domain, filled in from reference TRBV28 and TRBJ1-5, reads DVKVTQSSRYLVKRTGEKVFLECVQDMDHENMFWYRQDPGLGLRLIYFSYDVKMKEKGDIPEGYSVSREKKERFSLILESASTNQTSMYLCASSSPGHQPQHFGDGTRLSIL.

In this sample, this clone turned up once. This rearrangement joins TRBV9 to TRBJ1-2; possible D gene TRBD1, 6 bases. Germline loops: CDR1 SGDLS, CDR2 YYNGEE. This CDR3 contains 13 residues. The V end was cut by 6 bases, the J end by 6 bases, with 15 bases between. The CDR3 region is CASTAGGADGYTF. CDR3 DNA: TGTGCCAGCACCGCGGGGGGCGCGGATGGCTACACCTTC. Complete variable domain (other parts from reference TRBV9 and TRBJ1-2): DSGVTQTPKHLITATGQRVTLRCSPRSGDLSVYWYQQSLDQGLQFLIQYYNGEERAKGNILERFSAQQFPDLHSELNLSSLELGDSALYFCASTAGGADGYTFGSGTRLTVV.

The CDR3 bases are TGTGCCAGCAGCTTTGGGGTTAGCGCGGGCTATGGCTACACCTTC. Translation: CASSFGVSAGYGYTF. The rearrangement joins TRBV7-9 to TRBJ1-2; D not certain. Trimming pared 3 bases from V and 4 bases from J, leaving 15 bases between. The germline gives CDR1 SEHNR, CDR2 FQNEAQ (reference sequence). CDR3 length: 15 residues.

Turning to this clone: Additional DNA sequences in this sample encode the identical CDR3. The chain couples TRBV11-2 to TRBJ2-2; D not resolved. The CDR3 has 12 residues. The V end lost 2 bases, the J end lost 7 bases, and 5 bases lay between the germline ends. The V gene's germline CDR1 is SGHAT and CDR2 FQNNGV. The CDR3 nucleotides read TGTGCCAGCAGCTTATTGGGCGGGGAGCTGTTTTTT. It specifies CASSLLGGELFF.

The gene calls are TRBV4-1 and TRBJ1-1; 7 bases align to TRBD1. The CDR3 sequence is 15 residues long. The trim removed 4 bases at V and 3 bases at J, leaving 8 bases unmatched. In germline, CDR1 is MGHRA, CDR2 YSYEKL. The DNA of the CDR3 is TGCGCCAGCAGCCCAAGGGGACAGTACTACACTGAAGCTTTCTTT. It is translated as CASSPRGQYYTEAFF.

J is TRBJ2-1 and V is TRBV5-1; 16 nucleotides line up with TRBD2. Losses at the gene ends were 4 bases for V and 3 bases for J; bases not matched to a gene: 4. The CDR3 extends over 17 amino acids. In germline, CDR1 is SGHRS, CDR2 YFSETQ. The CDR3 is CASSGTSGRAYYNEQFF. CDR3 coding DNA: TGCGCCAGCAGCGGGACTAGCGGGAGGGCCTACTACAATGAGCAGTTCTTC. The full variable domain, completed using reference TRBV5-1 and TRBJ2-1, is KAGVTQTPRYLIKTRGQQVTLSCSPISGHRSVSWYQQTPGQGLQFLFEYFSETQRNKGNFPGRFSGRQFSNSRSEMNVSTLELGDSALYLCASSGTSGRAYYNEQFFGPGTRLTVL.